Each of the 9 T cell receptor beta chains below was sequenced from the same sample in a study of T cell responses to AZD1222 COVID-19 vaccine. Data came from immunoSEQ multiplex PCR; TCRdb stores just in-frame clones and leaves some out. This sample has 85,000 to 90,000 clones, with approximately 89% found just once. Sequencing was performed on peripheral blood, taken on day 0 of AZD1222 vaccination. The receptors stem from an adult in good health.

The rearrangement joins TRBV7-2 to TRBJ2-5, with TRBD1 matching over 9 bases. The CDR3 is 13 amino acids. CDR1 is SGHTA and CDR2 is FQGNSA in the germline V gene. J lost 7 bases, V lost 7 bases, and 7 bases had no gene match. The CDR3 here is CASIPQTGGTQYF. The CDR3 DNA reads as TGTGCCAGCATTCCCCAGACAGGGGGGACCCAGTACTTC.

The J gene is TRBJ2-7, the V gene TRBV30, with TRBD1 matching 7 bases. The CDR3 is 13 amino acids. Germline assignment: CDR1 GTSNPN and CDR2 SVGIG (reference sequence). J lost 2 bases, V lost 2 bases, and 3 bases had no gene match. The CDR3 spells CAWSRQGPYEQYF. The CDR3 DNA is TGTGCCTGGAGTCGACAGGGACCCTACGAGCAGTACTTC.

The chain links TRBV5-4 to TRBJ2-1; 15 positions match TRBD2. This CDR3 comprises 20 residues. The V gene's germline CDR1 is SGHNT and CDR2 YYREEE (reference sequence). Trimming took 1 base from V and 5 from J; bases not matched to a gene: 13. The CDR3 reads CASSLMRTSGGVGLDNEQFF. The CDR3 bases are TGTGCCAGCAGCTTGATGAGGACTAGCGGGGGGGTAGGGTTGGACAATGAGCAGTTCTTC.

The genes are TRBV20-1 and TRBJ2-2; D gene unclear. Germline CDR1 DFQATT, CDR2 SNEGSKA (reference sequence). V dropped 3 bases and J dropped 8 bases, with 19 bases sitting between them. The CDR3 has 15 residues. The CDR3 DNA reads TGCAGTGCTAGTTCCTCTCGTCCGGTGACGGGGGAGCTGTTTTTT. The encoded protein is CSASSSRPVTGELFF.

V is TRBV27 and J is TRBJ2-7; 10 bases align to TRBD1. This CDR3 spans 15 amino acids. Germline V gene data show CDR1 as MNHEY and CDR2 as SMNVEV (reference sequence). V was pared by 6 bases and J by 1 base, with 6 bases of the junction left unmatched. As DNA, the CDR3 is TGTGCCAGCAGACTATCGGGACAGGGGTCCTACGAGCAGTACTTC. Protein: CASRLSGQGSYEQYF.

DNA of the CDR3: TGCGCCAGCAGCCAAGATCCTCCTGGGCGGCTGTACCAAGAGACCCAGTACTTC. Encoded protein: CASSQDPPGRLYQETQYF. The chain links TRBV4-1 to TRBJ2-5; D remains ambiguous. Germline CDR1 MGHRA, CDR2 YSYEKL. The V end lost 0 bases, the J end lost 0 bases, and 17 bases lay between the germline ends. The CDR3 sequence is 18 residues long.

The chain couples TRBV5-1 to TRBJ2-7; D tentatively fits TRBD1 or TRBD2 (5 bases each). Germline V gene lookup returns CDR1 SGHRS and CDR2 YFSETQ. This CDR3 region has 15 residues. Trimming shortened V by 0 bases and J by 0 bases, and 10 bases separated the two germline ends. CDR3 coding DNA: TGCGCCAGCAGCTTGGTTGGGGGAATCTCCTACGAGCAGTACTTC. Translation: CASSLVGGISYEQYF. The full variable domain, its missing parts supplied by reference TRBV5-1 and TRBJ2-7, is KAGVTQTPRYLIKTRGQQVTLSCSPISGHRSVSWYQQTPGQGLQFLFEYFSETQRNKGNFPGRFSGRQFSNSRSEMNVSTLELGDSALYLCASSLVGGISYEQYFGPGTRLTVT.

The chain carries TRBV15 and TRBJ2-5, with 9 bases fitting TRBD1. CDR3 length: 16 amino acids. V trimming: 2 bases; J trimming: 5 bases; junction bases outside the gene matches: 9. Germline CDR1 reads LNHNV; CDR2 reads YYDKDF (reference sequence). CDR3 in DNA: TGTGCCACCAGCAGACCCGGGGGGACAGGGTGGGAGACCCAGTACTTC. Translated, it gives CATSRPGGTGWETQYF.

The V call is TRBV7-8, the J call TRBJ1-1; D is unclear. Trimming took 2 bases from V and 8 from J, leaving 6 bases between them. The germline gives CDR1 SGHVS, CDR2 FQNEAQ. This CDR3 contains 11 residues. The CDR3 protein is CASSLSGEAFF. Written as DNA, the CDR3 is TGTGCCAGCAGCTTAAGCGGGGAAGCTTTCTTT.